Each of the 26 T cell receptor beta chains below was sequenced from the same sample in a study of early T cells in non-severe SARS-CoV-2 infection. One entry per CDR3 protein, called by TCRdb with MiXCR from the 5' RACE reads. Among some 54,000 distinct CDR3 sequences listed, over 7.5% were seen once. Sequenced sample: whole blood. These receptors originate from an adult who was a healthcare worker with PCR-confirmed SARS-CoV-2 infection or an uninfected control (not recorded which).

This chain connects TRBV3-1 to TRBJ2-7; TRBD2 matches 12 bases. The CDR3 loop spans 19 amino acids. Germline V lookup: CDR1 LGHDT, CDR2 YNNKEL (reference sequence). V lost 4 bases to trimming and J lost 0 bases; unmatched junction nucleotides: 13. Written as DNA, the CDR3 is TGTGCCAGCAGCCCCTGGATGACTAGCGGGAGAGGAAGCTCCTACGAGCAGTACTTC. Translated: CASSPWMTSGRGSSYEQYF.

This clonotype occurred many times. The rearrangement links TRBV10-1 to TRBJ1-2; D unclear. The V end was cut by 3 bases, the J end by 8 bases, with 22 bases between. Germline CDR1 is WNHNN and CDR2 is SYGVQD (reference sequence). The CDR3 totals 16 residues. This CDR3 reads CASSDPSGLDADGYTF. CDR3 bases: TGCGCCAGCAGTGACCCCTCAGGACTGGACGCGGACGGCTACACCTTC.

This clonotype was recorded at least ten times. The genes are TRBV27 and TRBJ1-4; TRBD1 might be the D (6 bases). The CDR3 contains 16 residues. Germline V gene sequence: CDR1 MNHEY, CDR2 SMNVEV (reference sequence). V was trimmed by 5 bases and J by 2 bases, leaving 15 bases between them. CDR3 nucleotides: TGTGCCAGCAGTCTGGACAGCGATACTACTAATGAAAAACTGTTTTTT. It translates to CASSLDSDTTNEKLFF. The full variable domain, its missing parts supplied by reference TRBV27 and TRBJ1-4, is EAQVTQNPRYLITVTGKKLTVTCSQNMNHEYMSWYRQDPGLGLRQIYYSMNVEVTDKGDVPEGYKVSRKEKRNFPLILESPSPNQTSLYFCASSLDSDTTNEKLFFGSGTQLSVL.

This clonotype was found a few times. This chain joins TRBV7-2 and TRBJ2-4; D not resolved. Trimming cost V 5 bases and J 0 bases, with 17 bases left between them. Germline loops: CDR1 SGHTA, CDR2 FQGNSA. This CDR3 contains 17 residues. The CDR3, as DNA: TGTGCCAGCAGCCCGTCCGACAATAGACTAGCCAAAAACATTCAGTACTTC. Amino acids: CASSPSDNRLAKNIQYF. Filled out from reference TRBV7-2 and TRBJ2-4, the complete variable domain reads GAGVSQSPSNKVTEKGKDVELRCDPISGHTALYWYRQSLGQGLEFLIYFQGNSAPDKSGLPSDRFSAERTGGSVSTLTIQRTQQEDSAVYLCASSPSDNRLAKNIQYFGAGTRLSVL.

This clonotype was counted ten times or more. The rearrangement links TRBV6-6 to TRBJ1-4, with 8 bases identical to TRBD1. From germline, CDR1 is MNHNY and CDR2 SVGAGI (reference sequence). This CDR3 spans 16 amino acids. The junction had 9 bases not matched to a gene; V was cut back by 5 bases and J by 4 bases. The CDR3 here is CASSPQRTGFNEKLFF. The CDR3 region has the DNA TGTGCCAGCAGTCCCCAACGGACAGGGTTTAATGAAAAACTGTTTTTT.

This clonotype was seen at least ten times. The rearrangement links TRBV29-1 to TRBJ1-6; 8 bases match TRBD1. Trimming took 6 bases from V and 8 from J; bases not matched to a gene: 12. Germline V gene data show CDR1 as SQVTM and CDR2 as ANQGSEA. This CDR3 has 15 residues. The CDR3 DNA reads as TGCAGCGTCGCCACAGGGGGACCAGGGTATTCACCCCTCCACTTT. Translated, it gives CSVATGGPGYSPLHF.

This clonotype was seen many times. An end of the junction differs from the germline gene, which may be a read error. The chain is built from TRBV16 and TRBJ1-3; D uncertain. The CDR3 consists of 8 residues. Germline V CDR1 and CDR2: KGHSY, FQNENV. For the CDR3, the DNA is TGTGCCAGCAGCCGCCCGGATTTT. Its protein product is CASSRPDF.

In this sample, this clonotype turned up many times. This rearrangement joins TRBV18 to TRBJ2-3; D might be TRBD1 (6 bases). Germline V gene sequence: CDR1 KGHSH, CDR2 LQKENI. Deletions cut 3 bases from V and 2 bases from J, with 9 bases between. The CDR3 length is 14 residues. In nucleotides, the CDR3 is TGTGCCAGCTCACCGGACAGCTACACAGATACGCAGTATTTT. Its translation is CASSPDSYTDTQYF. Full variable domain (missing parts from reference TRBV18 and TRBJ2-3): NAGVMQNPRHLVRRRGQEARLRCSPMKGHSHVYWYRQLPEEGLKFMVYLQKENIIDESGMPKERFSAEFPKEGPSILRIQQVVRGDSAAYFCASSPDSYTDTQYFGPGTRLTVL.

The chain recombines TRBV7-2 with TRBJ2-1; 8 bases fit TRBD2. Germline V gene sequence: CDR1 SGHTA, CDR2 FQGNSA. J gave up 11 bases and V 0 bases, and 9 bases lay outside the gene matches. The length of the CDR3 is 15 residues. CDR3 DNA: TGTGCCAGCAGCTTAGCGCGGGGTAGCGGGATACAGCAGTTCTTC. Protein sequence: CASSLARGSGIQQFF.

This clonotype has ten or more counts. J is TRBJ2-2 and V is TRBV6-5; D is uncertain. This CDR3 is built from 13 residues. Trimming shortened V by 5 bases and J by 7 bases, and 11 bases separated the two germline ends. Germline V gives CDR1 MNHEY, CDR2 SVGAGI. The CDR3 is CASSTHPDGELFF. In nucleotides, the CDR3 is TGTGCCAGCAGTACCCACCCGGACGGGGAGCTGTTTTTT.

This clonotype was detected a few times. This chain's CDR3 is CASRRSGMGTDTQYF. The DNA of the CDR3 is TGCGCCAGCAGACGTAGCGGGATGGGCACAGATACGCAGTATTTT. The chain has TRBV5-1 and TRBJ2-3, with 8 nucleotides matching TRBD2. The CDR3 totals 15 residues. The germline V gene encodes CDR1 SGHRS and CDR2 YFSETQ. The ends lost 5 bases at V and 1 base at J; junction bases unmatched: 6.

This clonotype was seen more than once but under ten times. The chain has TRBV3-1 and TRBJ1-6; D unclear. Germline lookup yields CDR1 LGHDT and CDR2 YNNKEL (reference sequence). The CDR3 sequence is 12 residues long. Trimming left V 7 bases short and J 8 bases short, with 9 bases between. CDR3 DNA sequence: TGTGCCAGCACCTCCGGGGATTCACCCCTCCACTTT. This encodes CASTSGDSPLHF.

On this clonotype: Possible read error: a much larger clone is one base away. The final CDR3 position lacks the conserved phenylalanine or tryptophan, pointing to a likely read error. This rearrangement joins TRBV6-5 to TRBJ1-3; D unresolved. Germline values: CDR1 MNHEY, CDR2 SVGAGI. This CDR3 is 14 amino acids long. Trimming removed 5 bases at V and 1 base at J, with 9 bases between. Written as DNA, the CDR3 is TGTGCCAGCAGTCCCGGGATTTCTGGAAACACCATATATCTT. Its translation: CASSPGISGNTIYL.

This clonotype showed up just a few times. The chain is built from TRBV29-1 and TRBJ2-5, with TRBD2 matching 8 bases. This CDR3 has 13 residues. Germline loops: CDR1 SQVTM, CDR2 ANQGSEA. Trimming took 4 bases from V and 5 from J; bases not matched to a gene: 6. CDR3 coding DNA: TGCAGCGTTGTCGGGAGGGCCGAGGAGACCCAGTACTTC. The encoded protein is CSVVGRAEETQYF.

The V and J genes are TRBV18 and TRBJ2-1, with 10 bases aligning to TRBD2. Losses at the gene ends were 2 bases for V and 8 bases for J; bases not matched to a gene: 18. The CDR3 covers 19 residues. Germline V gene lookup returns CDR1 KGHSH and CDR2 LQKENI. CDR3: CASSPSPSGSMRDRDEQFF. The CDR3 DNA reads as TGTGCCAGCTCACCATCGCCTAGCGGGAGTATGAGGGATCGAGATGAGCAGTTCTTC.

This clonotype was seen ten or more times. Here the CDR3 DNA reads TGTGCCAGCAGCGTAGTGGGACTAGCGGGAGGGAATGAGCAGTTCTTC. This gives the protein CASSVVGLAGGNEQFF. The chain uses TRBV9 and TRBJ2-1, with TRBD2 identical over 16 bases. With V trimmed by 0 bases and J by 7 bases, 1 base remained unmatched. Germline V gene lookup returns CDR1 SGDLS and CDR2 YYNGEE. This CDR3 has 16 amino acids.

In its sample, this clonotype was seen many times. The V call is TRBV19, the J call TRBJ2-2; either TRBD1 or TRBD2 may supply D (5 bases each). CDR1 is LNHDA and CDR2 is SQIVND in the germline V gene (reference sequence). V gave up 2 bases and J gave up 5 bases, with 15 bases separating them. This CDR3 contains 16 residues. DNA of the CDR3: TGTGCCAGTAGTATAATCAACACAGGCGGGACCGGGGAGCTGTTTTTT. This sequence encodes CASSIINTGGTGELFF.

This sequence joins TRBV11-2 and TRBJ2-1; 9 positions agree with TRBD1. Germline V gene sequence: CDR1 SGHAT, CDR2 FQNNGV. The CDR3 has 14 amino acids. Germline trimming cut 6 bases from V and 4 bases from J; bases unmatched to any gene: 4. The CDR3, as DNA: TGTGCCAGCAGTCGGACAGGGGTATACAATGAGCAGTTCTTC. Translation gives CASSRTGVYNEQFF.

This clonotype was detected many times. The rearrangement links TRBV5-1 to TRBJ1-1; 10 nucleotides align to TRBD1. Germline V gene lookup returns CDR1 SGHRS and CDR2 YFSETQ. CDR3 length: 15 residues. V lost 1 base to trimming and J lost 8 bases; unmatched junction nucleotides: 8. The CDR3 coding sequence is TGCGCCAGCAGCTTGTACTTGTCGGGACAGGGGGAAGCTTTCTTT. Amino acid sequence: CASSLYLSGQGEAFF.

This clonotype was picked up many times. The chain combines TRBV7-2 with TRBJ1-1, with D uncertain. The germline V gene has CDR1 SGHTA and CDR2 FQGNSA. This CDR3 has 12 amino acids. Between the trimmed V and J ends, which lost 1 base and 8 bases, there was a span of 8 bases. The CDR3 bases are TGTGCCAGCAGCTTAGGACGGACCGAAGCTTTCTTT. It yields the protein CASSLGRTEAFF.

The chain is built from TRBV11-2 and TRBJ2-7; TRBD2 matches 7 bases. The CDR3 spans 16 residues. Trimming took 0 bases from V and 3 from J; bases not matched to a gene: 8. Germline assignment: CDR1 SGHAT and CDR2 FQNNGV. CDR3 sequence: CASSLDGAGELYEQYF. As DNA, the CDR3 is TGTGCCAGCAGCTTAGATGGGGCGGGGGAACTCTACGAGCAGTACTTC.

This clonotype was recorded many times. This chain connects TRBV4-3 to TRBJ2-7; the D call may be TRBD1 or TRBD2 (5 bases each). With 1 base removed from V and 2 bases from J, the gap between germline ends came to 9 bases. CDR3 length equals 14 residues. Germline loops: CDR1 LGHNA, CDR2 YSLEER. DNA of the CDR3: TGCGCCAGCAGCCAAGGGGACCACACCTACGAGCAGTACTTC. It codes for CASSQGDHTYEQYF.

The sample holds a few counts of this clonotype. This chain joins TRBV3-1 and TRBJ2-4; the match to TRBD1 covers 7 bases. The CDR3 extends over 18 amino acids. J lost 0 bases, V lost 0 bases, and 8 bases had no gene match. Germline-derived CDR1 and CDR2 are LGHDT and YNNKEL (reference sequence). The chain's CDR3 is CASSQDPRQGLAKNIQYF. CDR3 nucleotide sequence: TGTGCCAGCAGCCAAGATCCCCGACAGGGATTAGCCAAAAACATTCAGTACTTC.

The chain carries TRBV10-3 and TRBJ1-2; tentatively, D is TRBD1 (6 bases). Germline assignment: CDR1 ENHRY and CDR2 SYGVKD. The CDR3 covers 14 residues. Trimming took off 6 bases at V and 5 bases at J, with 16 bases between the two ends. CDR3 loop: CAISAGDSWYGYTF. For the CDR3, the DNA is TGTGCCATCAGCGCAGGGGACTCCTGGTATGGCTACACCTTC.

This clonotype came up a few times. The chain joins TRBV20-1 to TRBJ2-3; no firm D call. The CDR3 has 13 residues. The germline V gene encodes CDR1 DFQATT and CDR2 SNEGSKA (reference sequence). The V end lost 3 bases, the J end lost 1 base, and 8 bases lay between the germline ends. CDR3 residues: CSASGPRTDTQYF. DNA for the CDR3: TGCAGTGCTAGCGGGCCCCGCACAGATACGCAGTATTTT.

There are many counts of this clonotype. V usage is TRBV3-1 and J usage is TRBJ1-6; weak D call: TRBD1 (5 bases). The germline CDR1 and CDR2 sequences are LGHDT and YNNKEL (reference sequence). The V end was cut by 2 bases, the J end by 13 bases, with 12 bases between. The CDR3 is 13 residues long. CDR3 loop: CASSQILREPLHF. CDR3 nucleotide sequence: TGTGCCAGCAGCCAAATACTCAGGGAGCCCCTCCACTTT.